A selection of T cell receptor beta chains follows, all from one sample in a study of cytomegalovirus exposure and HLA in healthy donors. Only in-frame clones appear in the TCRdb table, and some are missing; sequencing was by immunoSEQ multiplex PCR. The data show roughly 100,000 clones, just over 70% seen once. The sequenced sample consisted of PBMCs. The receptors here all came from a boy under 18 in good health and CMV-seronegative. The CDR3 runs from the conserved cysteine through the conserved F or W. The order of the fields is clone size, V gene, CDR3 protein. Not all rows give a size; the values are once, few, many and, for expanded clones, a class.

NA | TRBV9 | CASSVDQGNLGNTIYF
NA | TRBV4-3 | CASSLVTRSEQFF
NA | TRBV7-9 | CASSLEPGDTEAFF
NA | TRBV28 | CASSFLRGGPDTQYF
NA | TRBV4-2 | CASSQDLGNTEAFF
few | TRBV27 | CASSFNGNYGYTF
NA | TRBV7-6 | CASSLGGSYNEQFF
NA | TRBV7-9 | CASSSRRSSGTEAFF
NA | TRBV28 | CASSSLSGEKLFF
NA | TRBV6-5 | CASSLQGAGTEAFF
NA | TRBV5-6 | CASSLGADSLTIYF
NA | TRBV4-3 | CASSQDMLAGALEQYF
NA | TRBV12-5 | CASGFPFSRDDKNIQYF
NA | TRBV4-2 | CASSQLLDRIHEQYF
NA | TRBV6-4 | CASSDSAGAGAGELFF
NA | TRBV2 | CASSVGQGGNTIYF
NA | TRBV30 | CAWGLSGNQPQHF
NA | TRBV4-1 | CASSNNYEQYF
few | TRBV10-3 | CAISESGQSTNEKLFF
NA | TRBV7-2 | CASSYTSGSYEQYF
once | TRBV2 | CASSPPSGYYNEQFF
NA | TRBV5-4 | CASSQGTGPNYGYTF
once | TRBV28 | CASSVTGGGHGYTF
NA | TRBV19 | CASSIGTGTMNTEAFF
NA | TRBV15 | CATSRDFQGGEKLFF
NA | TRBV5-1 | CASSPGDPYYGYTF
NA | TRBV9 | CASSVGGGPDTQYF
NA | TRBV7-9 | CASSWGEDTQYF
NA | TRBV6-5 | CASSRQGAWGYTF
NA | TRBV7-9 | CASTSVGPYNEQFF
NA | TRBV28 | CASSPPRQGTGELFF
NA | TRBV19 | CASRNFADARGQPQHF
NA | TRBV14 | CASSQARILGGGKDYEQYF
NA | TRBV4-1 | CASSQQQGPTSYEQYF
once | TRBV5-1 | CASSAGQGGEQYF
NA | TRBV5-1 | CASSLGDRGNQPQHF
NA | TRBV6-5 | CASSSGTDWDEQFF
NA | TRBV5-4 | CASSLGNSGYEQYF
NA | TRBV5-4 | CASTGRARDTQYF
NA | TRBV5-1 | CASSLATGASYGYTF
NA | TRBV4-1 | CASSQDAGDREAFF
NA | TRBV15 | CATSSRSWRLANTGELFF
NA | TRBV27 | CASSLSWELPHEQYF
once | TRBV15 | CATSSGWTSGTSGSLSYEQYF
NA | TRBV2 | CASNRQGVSPLHF
NA | TRBV7-2 | CASSLVISGYEQYF
NA | TRBV5-1 | CASSLGLANAYNEQFF
NA | TRBV2 | CASTDRVETQYF
few | TRBV19 | CASSKPGFRGTQYF
NA | TRBV5-4 | CASSHRDNQETQYF
NA | TRBV28 | CASSWGPRNTEAFF
NA | TRBV5-1 | CASSLETFDEQYF
NA | TRBV2 | CALVGDSYGYTF
NA | TRBV2 | CASSGSDGEQFF
once | TRBV6-6 | CASSYLSSYNEQFF
NA | TRBV7-9 | CASSLPGRAWRETQYF
NA | TRBV5-1 | CASSLEGSGTDTEAFF
few | TRBV2 | CASTQGSGELFF